These T cell receptor beta chains were read from a single sample in a study of control samples from healthy donors and cancer patients. The repertoire was sequenced with immunoSEQ multiplex PCR; TCRdb's copy has only in-frame clones and lacks some. The table has 98,000 or so clones, approximately 78% seen once. Input material: blood. Every receptor here comes from a man in his fifties or sixties in good health. CDR3s include the opening cysteine and the closing phenylalanine or tryptophan. The D gene is left open where the match is weak. Clone size is given for some rows only: seen once, a few or many times, or a class if the clone is expanded.

V,J,D,size,CDR3,DNA
TRBV5-1,TRBJ2-5,.,.,CASSLQGQETQYF,TGCGCCAGCAGCTTACAGGGCCAAGAGACCCAGTACTTC
TRBV5-1,TRBJ2-3,.,.,CASSLGEVGTDTQYF,TGCGCCAGCAGCTTGGGGGAAGTCGGCACAGATACGCAGTATTTT
TRBV24-1,TRBJ2-1,.,.,CATSDTRDRSDYDEQFF,TGTGCCACCAGTGATACCCGCGACAGATCCGACTACGATGAGCAGTTCTTC
TRBV11-2,TRBJ1-6,TRBD1,few,CASSRPSPIDRGESPLHF,TGTGCCAGCAGCCGACCCTCCCCCATAGACAGGGGTGAATCACCCCTCCACTTT
TRBV6-5,TRBJ1-4,.,once,CASSYSGYEKLFF,TGTGCCAGCAGTTACTCAGGGTATGAAAAACTGTTTTTT
TRBV9,TRBJ2-1,TRBD2,.,CASSPRSGRVYNEQFF,TGTGCCAGCAGCCCCCGCAGCGGGAGGGTGTACAATGAGCAGTTCTTC
TRBV6-6,TRBJ2-3,.,many,CASSPGESDTQYF,TGTGCCAGCAGTCCAGGAGAGTCAGATACGCAGTATTTT
TRBV9,TRBJ2-1,TRBD2,.,CASSVLAGGRNEQFF,TGTGCCAGCAGCGTACTGGCGGGGGGCCGGAATGAGCAGTTCTTC
TRBV4-1,TRBJ2-1,TRBD2,once,CASSLQRGEYNEQFF,TGCGCCAGCAGCCTACAACGGGGGGAGTACAATGAGCAGTTCTTC
TRBV2,TRBJ1-2,.,.,CASNPRRGYGYTF,TGTGCCAGCAACCCGCGGCGGGGCTATGGCTACACCTTC
TRBV7-2,TRBJ2-5,TRBD2,.,CASSLHGRGETQYF,TGTGCCAGCAGCCTCCACGGGAGGGGGGAGACCCAGTACTTC
TRBV19,TRBJ2-3,.,.,CATQKRTGGTDTQYF,TGTGCCACCCAAAAGAGGACCGGGGGCACAGATACGCAGTATTTT
TRBV19,TRBJ2-2,.,.,CASSTRGTGELFF,TGTGCCAGTAGTACCCGGGGTACCGGGGAGCTGTTTTTT
TRBV6-4,TRBJ2-6,.,.,CASSDGAGNGANVLTF,TGTGCCAGCAGTGACGGGGCGGGCAATGGGGCCAACGTCCTGACTTTC
TRBV3-1/TRBV3-2,TRBJ1-4,.,.,CASSQSTVVSTNEKLFF,TGTGCCAGCAGCCAGTCGACAGTAGTTTCAACTAATGAAAAACTGTTTTTT
TRBV6-5,TRBJ1-3,TRBD1,.,CASIQGVAIYF,TGTGCCAGCATCCAGGGGGTGGCCATATATTTT
TRBV6-5,TRBJ2-3,.,.,CASSYSRQRTDTQYF,TGTGCCAGCAGTTACTCGAGACAGCGCACAGATACGCAGTATTTT
TRBV5-1,TRBJ2-5,.,once,CASSPGAGSQETQYF,TGCGCCAGCAGCCCCGGGGCCGGCAGCCAAGAGACCCAGTACTTC
TRBV19,TRBJ2-3,TRBD2,once,CASSNPGGQTDTQYF,TGTGCCAGTAGTAACCCGGGGGGGCAAACAGATACGCAGTATTTT
TRBV18,TRBJ2-3,.,.,CASSPRDPGTDTQYF,TGTGCCAGCTCACCCCGGGACCCGGGCACAGATACGCAGTATTTT
TRBV24-1,TRBJ2-1,TRBD2,.,CATSEPAGGPQGEQFF,TGTGCCACCAGTGAACCAGCGGGAGGGCCGCAGGGTGAGCAGTTCTTC
TRBV7-9,TRBJ2-5,TRBD2,.,CASNLAGGPETQYF,TGTGCCAGCAATCTAGCGGGGGGGCCTGAGACCCAGTACTTC
TRBV10-1,TRBJ2-3,TRBD1,.,CASSAGRGRDTQYF,TGCGCCAGCAGTGCGGGCAGGGGGCGCGATACGCAGTATTTT
TRBV11-2,TRBJ1-2,.,.,CASSPDSYYGYTF,TGTGCCAGCAGCCCCGACAGCTACTATGGCTACACCTTC
TRBV15,TRBJ2-3,.,.,CATSMSLELTDTQYF,TGTGCCACCAGCATGTCCCTAGAACTCACAGATACGCAGTATTTT
TRBV10-3,TRBJ2-7,.,once,CAISPDPYEQYF,TGTGCCATCAGCCCAGACCCCTACGAGCAGTACTTC
TRBV5-1,TRBJ1-1,.,few,CASSLEGPNTEAFF,TGCGCCAGCAGCTTAGAGGGACCGAACACTGAAGCTTTCTTT
TRBV6-1,TRBJ1-3,.,few,CASSEASQPGVGNTIYF,TGTGCCAGCAGTGAAGCTTCCCAGCCAGGGGTTGGAAACACCATATATTTT
TRBV2,TRBJ1-2,.,.,CASSVSRIPNYGYTF,TGTGCCAGCAGTGTTAGCAGAATCCCAAACTATGGCTACACCTTC
TRBV7-8,TRBJ2-3,.,.,CASSANSGGDTQYF,TGTGCCAGCAGCGCCAATAGCGGTGGAGATACGCAGTATTTT
TRBV5-4,TRBJ2-5,.,once,CASSLRAAQETQYF,TGTGCCAGCAGCTTGCGCGCTGCCCAAGAGACCCAGTACTTC
TRBV2,TRBJ1-4,TRBD1,.,CASSSGTGINEKLFF,TGTGCCAGCAGCTCCGGGACAGGGATTAATGAAAAACTGTTTTTT
TRBV11-3,TRBJ2-1,TRBD2,.,CASSLSGSSYNEQFF,TGTGCCAGCAGCCTTAGCGGGAGCTCCTACAATGAGCAGTTCTTC
TRBV30,TRBJ1-3,.,few,CASDGGFGNTIYF,TGTGCCTCCGACGGAGGGTTTGGAAACACCATATATTTT
TRBV5-6,TRBJ1-6,TRBD1,.,CASSLGQPGSPLHF,TGTGCCAGCAGCCTGGGACAGCCGGGATCACCCCTCCACTTT
TRBV10-3,TRBJ2-5,TRBD1,.,CATSRGQGLETQYF,TGTGCCACGTCTAGGGGACAGGGACTGGAGACCCAGTACTTC
TRBV29-1,TRBJ1-3,TRBD1,once,CSYRDRGDSGNTIYF,TGCAGCTACCGGGACAGGGGAGATTCTGGAAACACCATATATTTT
TRBV11-2,TRBJ2-7,.,.,CASSLARYEQYF,TGTGCCAGCAGCTTAGCCAGGTACGAGCAGTACTTC
TRBV28,TRBJ1-5,TRBD1,.,CASSRRGGSNQPQHF,TGTGCCAGCAGTCGCAGGGGGGGTAGCAATCAGCCCCAGCATTTT
TRBV6-6,TRBJ1-1,TRBD1,.,CASSFGTATEAFF,TGTGCCAGCAGTTTCGGGACAGCCACTGAAGCTTTCTTT
TRBV7-9,TRBJ1-2,.,.,CASSSPGAVGYGYTF,TGTGCCAGCAGCTCCCCAGGGGCGGTCGGCTATGGCTACACCTTC
TRBV24-1,TRBJ2-3,.,.,CATSDSGQTTDTQYF,TGTGCCACCAGTGACTCTGGACAGACCACAGATACGCAGTATTTT
TRBV4-1,TRBJ2-7,.,.,CASSQDNAYEQYF,TGCGCCAGCAGCCAAGATAACGCCTACGAGCAGTACTTC
TRBV30,TRBJ1-5,.,.,CAWSLGGGNQPQHF,TGTGCCTGGAGTTTGGGGGGGGGCAATCAGCCCCAGCATTTT
TRBV7-2,TRBJ1-6,.,.,CASSLREGQSPLHF,TGTGCCAGCAGCCTGCGAGAGGGGCAGTCACCCCTCCACTTT
TRBV6-2/TRBV6-3,TRBJ2-3,TRBD2,few,CASSWGTSEATDTQYF,TGTGCCAGCAGTTGGGGGACTAGCGAGGCCACAGATACGCAGTATTTT